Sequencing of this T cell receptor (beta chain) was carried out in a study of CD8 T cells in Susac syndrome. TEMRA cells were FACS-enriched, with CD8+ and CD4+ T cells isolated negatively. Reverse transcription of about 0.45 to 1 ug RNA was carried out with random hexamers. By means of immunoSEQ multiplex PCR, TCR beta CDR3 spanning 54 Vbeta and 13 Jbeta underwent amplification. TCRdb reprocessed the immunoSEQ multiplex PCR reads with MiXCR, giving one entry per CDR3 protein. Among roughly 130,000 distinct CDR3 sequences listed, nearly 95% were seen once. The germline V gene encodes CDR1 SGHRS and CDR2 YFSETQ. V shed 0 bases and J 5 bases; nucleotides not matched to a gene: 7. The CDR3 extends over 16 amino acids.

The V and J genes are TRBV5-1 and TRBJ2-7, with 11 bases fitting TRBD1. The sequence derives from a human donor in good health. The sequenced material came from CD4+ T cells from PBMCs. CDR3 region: CASSLGRTGGVDEQYF. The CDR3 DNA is TGCGCCAGCAGCTTGGGAAGGACAGGGGGCGTCGACGAGCAGTACTTC.